These T cell receptor beta chains were read from a single sample in a study of spatial heterogeneity in lung cancer. TCRdb re-analysed the 5' RACE reads in MiXCR, keeping a single row per CDR3 protein. The table has approximately 6,700 distinct CDR3 sequences, about 1.5% seen once. The sequencing here drew on lung tumor tissue, taken at surgery. These receptors were collected from a male donor with early-stage non-small cell lung cancer. CDR3s include the opening cysteine and the closing phenylalanine or tryptophan. A D gene is named only where the DNA matches it firmly. Each size is once, few, many or a size class.

D gene	clone size	V gene	J gene	CDR3 DNA	CDR3 protein
.	medium-sized	TRBV18	TRBJ2-1	TGTGCCAGCTCTCCTCAATCCTACAATGAGCAGTTCTTC	CASSPQSYNEQFF
.	many	TRBV5-8	TRBJ2-2	TGTGCCAGCATCAATACCTTAAACACCGGGGAGCTGTTTTTT	CASINTLNTGELFF
.	many	TRBV30	TRBJ2-6	TGTGCCTGGAGTGAAGGGACGGCTGGGGCCAACGTCCTGACTTTC	CAWSEGTAGANVLTF
.	medium-sized	TRBV29-1	TRBJ1-2	TGCAGCGTTGAAGAAGGCTACACCTTC	CSVEEGYTF
.	medium-sized	TRBV12-3/TRBV12-4	TRBJ1-4	TGTGCCAGCAGTGGCGGGGAAAAACTGTTTTTT	CASSGGEKLFF
TRBD1	many	TRBV20-1	TRBJ2-4	TGCAGTGCTAGCGCGGTAGGGGGCTATAAAAACATTCAGCACTTC	CSASAVGGYKNIQHF
.	medium-sized	TRBV24-1	TRBJ2-6	TGTGCCACCAGTGATGGTGGGGCCAACGTCCTGACTTTC	CATSDGGANVLTF
TRBD1	many	TRBV5-1	TRBJ1-6	TGCGCCAGCAGCTTGACAGGGGGTGGGGATTCACCCCTCCACTTT	CASSLTGGGDSPLHF
.	many	TRBV24-1	TRBJ2-5	TGTGCCACCAGTGATCGGACGGAGGGGACCCAGTACTTC	CATSDRTEGTQYF
TRBD2	many	TRBV4-2	TRBJ2-3	TGTGCCAGCAGCCAATCCATTAGCGGGGGCTTCACAGATACGCAGTATTTT	CASSQSISGGFTDTQYF
.	many	TRBV18	TRBJ1-1	TGTGCCAGCTCACCTCAACAGGAAATTGGGACTGAAGCTTTCTTT	CASSPQQEIGTEAFF
TRBD2	many	TRBV7-3	TRBJ2-3	TGTGCCAGCAGCTTGACTAGCGTTAGCACAGATACGCAGTATTTT	CASSLTSVSTDTQYF
.	many	TRBV12-3/TRBV12-4	TRBJ2-4	TGTGCCAGCAGTTCAGGACGGGGTATCGACATTCAGTACTTC	CASSSGRGIDIQYF
.	many	TRBV20-1	TRBJ2-3	TGCAGTGCCCTGGCCCAGGGAAGAGCAGATACGCAGTATTTT	CSALAQGRADTQYF
.	many	TRBV7-9	TRBJ2-1	TGTGCCAGCAGCTTGCCCGCAGGGGTCGAGCAGTTCTTC	CASSLPAGVEQFF
TRBD1	many	TRBV30	TRBJ2-1	TGTGCCTGGACGGCAGGGGGCTTTGGATACAATGAGCAGTTCTTC	CAWTAGGFGYNEQFF
.	medium-sized	TRBV3-1	TRBJ1-5	TGTGCCAGCAGCCAAGGGAGGAATCAGCCCCAGCATTTT	CASSQGRNQPQHF
.	many	TRBV20-1	TRBJ2-7	TGCAGTGCCAGCCCCGGGGACTTCAGGCAGTACTTC	CSASPGDFRQYF
TRBD1	many	TRBV20-1	TRBJ2-1	TGCAGTGCTAGAAATCCCGGGACAGGGGACAATGAGCAGTTCTTC	CSARNPGTGDNEQFF
.	medium-sized	TRBV3-1	TRBJ1-2	TGTGCCAGCAGCCAAGATCTAGGGGTCATTAACTATGGCTACACCTTC	CASSQDLGVINYGYTF
.	many	TRBV12-3/TRBV12-4	TRBJ1-1	TGTGCCGGATCCCGAGGAATGAGGACTGAAGCTTTCTTT	CAGSRGMRTEAFF
.	many	TRBV3-1	TRBJ2-6	TGTGCCAGCAGCCAGGCGGGCTCTGGGGCCAACGTCCTGACTTTC	CASSQAGSGANVLTF
.	many	TRBV12-3/TRBV12-4	TRBJ2-1	TGTGCCAGCAGTTTGCTGGATAACCATGAGCAGTTCTTC	CASSLLDNHEQFF
TRBD1	medium-sized	TRBV12-3/TRBV12-4	TRBJ1-3	TGTGCCAGCAGTCCCGGACAGGGTAGGACTGGAAACACCATATATTTT	CASSPGQGRTGNTIYF
.	medium-sized	TRBV29-1	TRBJ1-2	TGCAGCGTTGGGGCAGGGCTTAACTATGGCTACACCTTC	CSVGAGLNYGYTF
TRBD1	many	TRBV3-1	TRBJ1-2	TGTGCCAGCAGCCACGGACCAGGGGGCGAGTATGGCTACACCTTC	CASSHGPGGEYGYTF
TRBD1	many	TRBV30	TRBJ1-2	TGTGCTTACCAGACAGGGCCAAACCTCTATGGCTACACCTTC	CAYQTGPNLYGYTF
.	medium-sized	TRBV5-1	TRBJ1-5	TGCGCCAGCAGCTTGGAGGGGACTAATCAGCCCCAGCATTTT	CASSLEGTNQPQHF
.	many	TRBV6-6	TRBJ2-1	TGTGCCAGCAGTTACCAACCCAATGGGCAGTTCTTC	CASSYQPNGQFF
.	medium-sized	TRBV29-1	TRBJ1-2	TGCAGCGTTGGGTATAGCAATGGCTACACCTTC	CSVGYSNGYTF
TRBD1	medium-sized	TRBV6-1	TRBJ2-3	TGTGCCAGCAGTTTTACAGGGGTAGATACGCAGTATTTT	CASSFTGVDTQYF